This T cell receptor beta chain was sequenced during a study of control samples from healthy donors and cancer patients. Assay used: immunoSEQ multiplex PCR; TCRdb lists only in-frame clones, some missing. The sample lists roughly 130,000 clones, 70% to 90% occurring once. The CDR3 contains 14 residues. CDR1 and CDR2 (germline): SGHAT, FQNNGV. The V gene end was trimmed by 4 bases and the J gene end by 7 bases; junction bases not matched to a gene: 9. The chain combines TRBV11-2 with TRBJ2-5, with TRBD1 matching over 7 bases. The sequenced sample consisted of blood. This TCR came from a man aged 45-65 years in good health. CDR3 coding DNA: TGTGCCAGCAGCTCGTTACAGGGGTCAGGGACCCAGTACTTC. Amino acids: CASSSLQGSGTQYF.